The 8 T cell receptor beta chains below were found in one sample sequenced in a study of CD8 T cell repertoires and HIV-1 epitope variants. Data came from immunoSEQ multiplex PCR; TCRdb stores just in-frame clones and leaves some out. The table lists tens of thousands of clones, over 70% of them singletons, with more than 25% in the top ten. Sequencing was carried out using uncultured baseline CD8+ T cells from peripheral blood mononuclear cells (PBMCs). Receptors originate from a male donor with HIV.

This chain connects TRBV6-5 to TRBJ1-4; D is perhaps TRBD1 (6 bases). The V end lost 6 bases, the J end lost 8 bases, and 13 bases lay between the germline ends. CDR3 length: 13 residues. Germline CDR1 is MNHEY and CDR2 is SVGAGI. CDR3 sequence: CASRKQGREKLFF. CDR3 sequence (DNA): TGTGCCAGCAGGAAACAGGGTCGGGAAAAACTGTTTTTT.

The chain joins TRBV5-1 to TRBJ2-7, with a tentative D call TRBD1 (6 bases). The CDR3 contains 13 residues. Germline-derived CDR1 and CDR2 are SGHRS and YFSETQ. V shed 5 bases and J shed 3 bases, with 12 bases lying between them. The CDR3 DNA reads TGCGCCAGCAGGCGACAGGCTTACTACGAGCAGTACTTC. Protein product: CASRRQAYYEQYF.

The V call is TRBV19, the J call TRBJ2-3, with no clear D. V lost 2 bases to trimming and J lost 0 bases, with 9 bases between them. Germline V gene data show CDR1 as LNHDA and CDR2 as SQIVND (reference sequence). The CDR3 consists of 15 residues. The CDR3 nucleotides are TGTGCCAGTAGTATAAGTAGCCTAAGCACAGATACGCAGTATTTT. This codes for CASSISSLSTDTQYF. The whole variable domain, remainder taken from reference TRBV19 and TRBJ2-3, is DGGITQSPKYLFRKEGQNVTLSCEQNLNHDAMYWYRQDPGQGLRLIYYSQIVNDFQKGDIAEGYSVSREKKESFPLTVTSAQKNPTAFYLCASSISSLSTDTQYFGPGTRLTVL.

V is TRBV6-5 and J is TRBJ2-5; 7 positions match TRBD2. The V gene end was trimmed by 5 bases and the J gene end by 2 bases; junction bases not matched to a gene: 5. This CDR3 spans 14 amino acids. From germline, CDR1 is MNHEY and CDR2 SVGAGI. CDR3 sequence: CASSLGTIQETQYF. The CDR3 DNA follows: TGTGCCAGCAGTCTCGGGACTATTCAAGAGACCCAGTACTTC.

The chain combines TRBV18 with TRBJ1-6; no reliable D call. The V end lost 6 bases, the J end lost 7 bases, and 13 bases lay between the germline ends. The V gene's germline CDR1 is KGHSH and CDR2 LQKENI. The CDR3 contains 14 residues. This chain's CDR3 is CASSRATSNSPLHF. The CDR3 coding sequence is TGTGCCAGCTCTCGGGCGACATCCAATTCACCCCTCCACTTT.

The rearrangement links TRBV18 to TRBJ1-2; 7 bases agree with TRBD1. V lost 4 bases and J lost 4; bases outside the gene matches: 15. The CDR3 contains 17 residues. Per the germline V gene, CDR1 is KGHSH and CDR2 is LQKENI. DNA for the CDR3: TGTGCCAGCTCACGGGACAGCCTCGCCCCATTTAGCTATGGCTACACCTTC. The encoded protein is CASSRDSLAPFSYGYTF.

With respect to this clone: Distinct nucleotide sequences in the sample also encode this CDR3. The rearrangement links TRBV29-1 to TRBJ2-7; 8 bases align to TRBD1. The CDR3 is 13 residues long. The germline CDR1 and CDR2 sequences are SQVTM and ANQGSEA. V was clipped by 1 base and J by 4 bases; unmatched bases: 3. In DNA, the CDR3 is TGCAGCGTTGAAGGCCGACAGGGGTACGAGCAGTACTTC. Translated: CSVEGRQGYEQYF.

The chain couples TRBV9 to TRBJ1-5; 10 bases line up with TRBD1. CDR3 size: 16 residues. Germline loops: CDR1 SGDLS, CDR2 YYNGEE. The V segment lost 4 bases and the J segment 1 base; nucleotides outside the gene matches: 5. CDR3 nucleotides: TGTGCCAGCAGCTCTGGGACAGGGGCCAGCAATCAGCCCCAGCATTTT. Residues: CASSSGTGASNQPQHF.